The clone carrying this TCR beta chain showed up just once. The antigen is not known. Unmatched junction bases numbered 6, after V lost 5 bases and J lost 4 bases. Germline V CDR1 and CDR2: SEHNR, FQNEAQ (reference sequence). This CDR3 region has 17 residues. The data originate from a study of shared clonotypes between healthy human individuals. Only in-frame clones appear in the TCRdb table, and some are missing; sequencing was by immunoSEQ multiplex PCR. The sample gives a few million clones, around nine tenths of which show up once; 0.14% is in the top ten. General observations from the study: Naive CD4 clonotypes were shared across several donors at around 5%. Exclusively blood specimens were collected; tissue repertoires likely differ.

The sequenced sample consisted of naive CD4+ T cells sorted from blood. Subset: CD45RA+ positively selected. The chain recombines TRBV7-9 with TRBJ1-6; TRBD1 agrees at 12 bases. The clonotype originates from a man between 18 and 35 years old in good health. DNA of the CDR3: TGTGCCAGCAGCCCGGGACAGGGGGCTTTTTATAATTCACCCCTCCACTTT. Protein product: CASSPGQGAFYNSPLHF.